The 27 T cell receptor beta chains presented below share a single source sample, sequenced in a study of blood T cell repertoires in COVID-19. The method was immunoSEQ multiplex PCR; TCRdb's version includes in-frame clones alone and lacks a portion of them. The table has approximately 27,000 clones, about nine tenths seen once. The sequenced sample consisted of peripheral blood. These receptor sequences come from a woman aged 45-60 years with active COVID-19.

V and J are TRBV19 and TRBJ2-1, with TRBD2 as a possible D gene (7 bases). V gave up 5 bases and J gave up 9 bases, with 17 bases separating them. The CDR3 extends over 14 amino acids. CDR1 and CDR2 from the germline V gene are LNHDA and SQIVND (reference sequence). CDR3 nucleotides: TGTGCCAGTAGTCACCCCAGGGGCGGGGGTGAGCAGTTCTTC. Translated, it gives CASSHPRGGGEQFF.

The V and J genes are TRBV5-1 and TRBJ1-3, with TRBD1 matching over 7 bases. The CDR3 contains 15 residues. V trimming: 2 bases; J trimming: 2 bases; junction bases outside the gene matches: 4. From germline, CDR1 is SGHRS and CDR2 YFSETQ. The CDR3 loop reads CASSFDRATGNTIYF. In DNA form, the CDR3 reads TGCGCCAGCAGCTTCGACAGGGCTACTGGAAACACCATATATTTT.

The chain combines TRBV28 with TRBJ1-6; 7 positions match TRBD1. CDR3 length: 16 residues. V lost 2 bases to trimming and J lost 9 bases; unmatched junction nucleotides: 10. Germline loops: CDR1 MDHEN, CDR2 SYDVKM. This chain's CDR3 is CASSLGRGGLGSPLHF. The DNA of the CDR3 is TGTGCCAGCAGTTTAGGGCGAGGGGGCTTAGGTTCACCCCTCCACTTT.

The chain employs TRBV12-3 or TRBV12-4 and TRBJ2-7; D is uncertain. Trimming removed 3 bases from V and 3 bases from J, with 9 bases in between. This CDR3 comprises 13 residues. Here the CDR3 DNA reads TGTGCCAGCAGTTTCGCTAGTATCTACGAGCAGTACTTC. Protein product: CASSFASIYEQYF.

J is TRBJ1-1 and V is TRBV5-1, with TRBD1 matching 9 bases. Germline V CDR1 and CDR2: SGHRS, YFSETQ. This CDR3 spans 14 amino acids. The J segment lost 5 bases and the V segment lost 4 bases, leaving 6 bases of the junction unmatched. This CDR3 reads CASSGDRVATEAFF. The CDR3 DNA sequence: TGCGCCAGCAGCGGGGACAGGGTGGCAACTGAAGCTTTCTTT.

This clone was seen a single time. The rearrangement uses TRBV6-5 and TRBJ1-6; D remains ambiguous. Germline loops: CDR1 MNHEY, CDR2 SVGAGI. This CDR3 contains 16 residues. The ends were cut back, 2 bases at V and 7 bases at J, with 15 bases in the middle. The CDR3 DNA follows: TGTGCCAGCAGTTACCGGCAGCCAGCGCAGAATTCACCCCTCCACTTT. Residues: CASSYRQPAQNSPLHF.

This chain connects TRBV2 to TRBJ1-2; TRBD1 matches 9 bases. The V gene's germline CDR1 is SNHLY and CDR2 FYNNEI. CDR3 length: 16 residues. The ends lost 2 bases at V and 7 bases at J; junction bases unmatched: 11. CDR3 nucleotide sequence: TGTGCCAGCAGTGAAACTAACAGGGGGCGCTCAGGTGGCTACACCTTC. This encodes CASSETNRGRSGGYTF. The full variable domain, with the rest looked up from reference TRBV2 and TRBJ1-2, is EPEVTQTPSHQVTQMGQEVILRCVPISNHLYFYWYRQILGQKVEFLVSFYNNEISEKSEIFDDQFSVERPDGSNFTLKIRSTKLEDSAMYFCASSETNRGRSGGYTFGSGTRLTVV.

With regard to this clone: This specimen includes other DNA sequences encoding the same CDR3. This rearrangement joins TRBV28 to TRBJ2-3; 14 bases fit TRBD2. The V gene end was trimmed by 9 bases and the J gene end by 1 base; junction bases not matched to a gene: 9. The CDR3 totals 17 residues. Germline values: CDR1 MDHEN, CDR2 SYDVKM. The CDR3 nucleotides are TGTGCCAGTAGCAACTTGGGACTAGCGGGAGGCACAGATACGCAGTATTTT. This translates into CASSNLGLAGGTDTQYF.

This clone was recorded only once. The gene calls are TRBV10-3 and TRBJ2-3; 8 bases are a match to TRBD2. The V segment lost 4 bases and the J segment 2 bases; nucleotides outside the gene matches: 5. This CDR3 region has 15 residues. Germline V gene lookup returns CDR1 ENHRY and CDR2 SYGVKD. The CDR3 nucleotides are TGTGCCATCAGTGGACGAGCGGGAGTCACAGATACGCAGTATTTT. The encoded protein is CAISGRAGVTDTQYF.

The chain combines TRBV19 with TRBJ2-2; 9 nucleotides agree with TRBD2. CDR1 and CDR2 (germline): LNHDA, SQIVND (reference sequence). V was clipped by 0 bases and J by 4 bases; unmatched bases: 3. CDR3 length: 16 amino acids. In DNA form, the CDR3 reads TGTGCCAGTAGTATAGAGGGCGGGAGGGCCACCGGGGAGCTGTTTTTT. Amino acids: CASSIEGGRATGELFF.

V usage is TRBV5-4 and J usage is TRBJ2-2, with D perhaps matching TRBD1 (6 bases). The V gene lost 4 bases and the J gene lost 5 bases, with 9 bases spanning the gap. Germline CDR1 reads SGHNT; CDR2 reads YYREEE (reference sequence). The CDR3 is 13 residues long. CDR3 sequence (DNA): TGTGCCAGCAGCCCAACAGGGACCGGGGAGCTGTTTTTT. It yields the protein CASSPTGTGELFF.

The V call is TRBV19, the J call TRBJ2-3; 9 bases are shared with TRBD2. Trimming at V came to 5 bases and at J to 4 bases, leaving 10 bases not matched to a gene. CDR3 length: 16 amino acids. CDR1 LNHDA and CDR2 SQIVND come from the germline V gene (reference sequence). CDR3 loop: CASSSGLAPGSDTQYF. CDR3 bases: TGTGCCAGTAGTTCTGGACTAGCGCCAGGCTCAGATACGCAGTATTTT.

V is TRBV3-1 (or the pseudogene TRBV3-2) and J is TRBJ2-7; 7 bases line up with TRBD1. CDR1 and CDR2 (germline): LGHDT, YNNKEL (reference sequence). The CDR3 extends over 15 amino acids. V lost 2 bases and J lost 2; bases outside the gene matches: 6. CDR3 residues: CASSQSQTGAYEQYF. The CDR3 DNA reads TGTGCCAGCAGCCAATCACAAACAGGGGCCTACGAGCAGTACTTC.

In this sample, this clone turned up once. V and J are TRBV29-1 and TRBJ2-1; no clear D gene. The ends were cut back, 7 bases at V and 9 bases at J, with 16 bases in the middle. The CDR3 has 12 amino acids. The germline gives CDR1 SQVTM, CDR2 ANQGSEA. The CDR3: CSAPQARGEQFF. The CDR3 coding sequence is TGCAGCGCCCCTCAAGCCCGAGGTGAGCAGTTCTTC.

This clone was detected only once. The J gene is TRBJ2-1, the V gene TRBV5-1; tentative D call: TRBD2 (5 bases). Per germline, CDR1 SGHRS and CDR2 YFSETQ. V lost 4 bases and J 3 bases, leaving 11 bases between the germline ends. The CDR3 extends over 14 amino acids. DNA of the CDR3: TGCGCCAGCAGCCCGACTAACCTCTACAATGAGCAGTTCTTC. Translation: CASSPTNLYNEQFF. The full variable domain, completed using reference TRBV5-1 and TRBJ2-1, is KAGVTQTPRYLIKTRGQQVTLSCSPISGHRSVSWYQQTPGQGLQFLFEYFSETQRNKGNFPGRFSGRQFSNSRSEMNVSTLELGDSALYLCASSPTNLYNEQFFGPGTRLTVL.

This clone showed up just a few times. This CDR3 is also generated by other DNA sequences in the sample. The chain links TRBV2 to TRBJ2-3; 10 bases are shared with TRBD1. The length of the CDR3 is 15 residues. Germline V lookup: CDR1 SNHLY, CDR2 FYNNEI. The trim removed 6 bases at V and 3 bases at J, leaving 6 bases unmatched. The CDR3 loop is CASRRDRGKTDTQYF. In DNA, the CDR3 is TGTGCCAGCAGGAGGGACAGGGGAAAAACAGATACGCAGTATTTT.

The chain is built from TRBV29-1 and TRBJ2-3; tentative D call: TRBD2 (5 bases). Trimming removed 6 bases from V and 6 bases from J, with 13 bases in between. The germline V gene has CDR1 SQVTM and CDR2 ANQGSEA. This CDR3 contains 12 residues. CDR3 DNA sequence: TGCAGCGTCGAGCTAGCTTACGATACGCAGTATTTT. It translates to CSVELAYDTQYF.

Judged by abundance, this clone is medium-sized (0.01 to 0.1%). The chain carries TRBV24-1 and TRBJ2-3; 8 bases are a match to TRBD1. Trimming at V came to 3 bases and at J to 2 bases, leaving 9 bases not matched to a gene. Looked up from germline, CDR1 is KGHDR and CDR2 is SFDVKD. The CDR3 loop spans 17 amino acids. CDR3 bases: TGTGCCACCAGTGATCCTGGGACAGGTCTCACCACAGATACGCAGTATTTT. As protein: CATSDPGTGLTTDTQYF.

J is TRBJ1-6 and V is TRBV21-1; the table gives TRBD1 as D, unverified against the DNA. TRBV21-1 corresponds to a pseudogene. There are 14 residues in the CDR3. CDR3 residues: CASRGQGRNSPLHF. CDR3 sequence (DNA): TGTGCCAGCAGGGGACAGGGTAGGAATTCACCCCTCCACTTT.

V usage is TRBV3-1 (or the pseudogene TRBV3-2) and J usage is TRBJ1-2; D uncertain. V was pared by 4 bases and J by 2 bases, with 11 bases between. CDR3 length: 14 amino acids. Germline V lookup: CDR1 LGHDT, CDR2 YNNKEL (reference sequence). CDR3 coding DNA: TGTGCCAGCAGCCGGCTCGGCGGAAACTATGGCTACACCTTC. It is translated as CASSRLGGNYGYTF.

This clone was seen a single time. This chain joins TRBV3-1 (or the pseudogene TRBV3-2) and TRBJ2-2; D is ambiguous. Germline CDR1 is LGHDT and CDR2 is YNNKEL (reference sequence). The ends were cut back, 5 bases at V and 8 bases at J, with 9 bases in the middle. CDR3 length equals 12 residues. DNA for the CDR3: TGTGCCAGCAGCGTCTACCTGGGGGAGCTGTTTTTT. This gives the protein CASSVYLGELFF.

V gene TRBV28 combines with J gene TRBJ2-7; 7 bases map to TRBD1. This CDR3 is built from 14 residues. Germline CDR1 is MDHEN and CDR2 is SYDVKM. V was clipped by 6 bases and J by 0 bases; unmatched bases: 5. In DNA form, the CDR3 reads TGTGCCAGCAGACCGGGACAGTACTCCTACGAGCAGTACTTC. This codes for CASRPGQYSYEQYF.

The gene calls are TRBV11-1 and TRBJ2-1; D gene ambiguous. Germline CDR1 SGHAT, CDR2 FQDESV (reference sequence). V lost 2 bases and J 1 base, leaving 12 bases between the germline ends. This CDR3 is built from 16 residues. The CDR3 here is CASSLRLTESYNEQFF. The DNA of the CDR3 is TGTGCCAGCAGCTTAAGGTTAACGGAGTCCTACAATGAGCAGTTCTTC.

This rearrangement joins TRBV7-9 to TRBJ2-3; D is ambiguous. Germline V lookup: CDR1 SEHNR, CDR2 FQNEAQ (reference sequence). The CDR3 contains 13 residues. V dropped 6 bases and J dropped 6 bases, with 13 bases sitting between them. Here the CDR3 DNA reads TGTGCCAGCAGGGCTGGCGGATGGGATACGCAGTATTTT. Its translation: CASRAGGWDTQYF.

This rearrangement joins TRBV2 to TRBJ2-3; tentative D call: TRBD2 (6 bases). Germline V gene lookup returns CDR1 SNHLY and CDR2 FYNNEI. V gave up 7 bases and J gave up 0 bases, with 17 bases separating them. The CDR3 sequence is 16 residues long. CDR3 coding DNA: TGTGCCAGCAAATCCGGGACTGGTCTCAGCACAGATACGCAGTATTTT. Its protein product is CASKSGTGLSTDTQYF.

As DNA, the CDR3 is TGTGCCATCAGGGCCTCGGGGAGCTCCTATAATTCACCCCTCCACTTT. Its translation is CAIRASGSSYNSPLHF. V and J are TRBV10-3 and TRBJ1-6; D gene uncertain. The CDR3 is 16 amino acids. The germline V and J ends were trimmed by 6 bases and 0 bases, with 12 bases remaining between them. Germline CDR1 and CDR2: ENHRY and SYGVKD.

Here the CDR3 DNA reads TGTGCCAGCAGCTTGAAACGCCTGACCACAGCAGTGCAGTTCTTC. It is translated as CASSLKRLTTAVQFF. The gene calls are TRBV5-6 and TRBJ2-1; D gene ambiguous. CDR1 is SGHDT, CDR2 YYEEEE, per germline. Trimming removed 1 base at V and 12 bases at J, with 20 bases between. The CDR3 runs 15 residues. The full variable domain, with the rest looked up from reference TRBV5-6 and TRBJ2-1, is DAGVTQSPTHLIKTRGQQVTLRCSPKSGHDTVSWYQQALGQGPQFIFQYYEEEERQRGNFPDRFSGHQFPNYSSELNVNALLLGDSALYLCASSLKRLTTAVQFFGPGTRLTVL.